This T cell receptor beta chain was sequenced during a study of monozygotic twins with inflammatory bowel disease. Study results and caveats: Clonotype sharing was lower in IBD patients than healthy twins, most markedly with disease activity.

Germline values: CDR1 SGHRS, CDR2 YFSETQ. CDR3 length: 15 residues. As concerns this clonotype: Its antigen is not known.

TCRdb reprocessed the 5' RACE reads, keeping one entry per CDR3 protein, no DNA. In total, the table holds approximately 160,000 distinct CDR3 sequences. The chain carries TRBV5-1 and TRBJ2-7; checking the TCRdb D call of TRBD1 is not possible without DNA. The sequence was obtained from a human donor with ulcerative colitis or Crohn's disease, or a healthy co-twin of an affected twin (not recorded which). Sequencing was done on a sample of blood. CDR3 amino acids: CASSLSGQVNHEQYF.